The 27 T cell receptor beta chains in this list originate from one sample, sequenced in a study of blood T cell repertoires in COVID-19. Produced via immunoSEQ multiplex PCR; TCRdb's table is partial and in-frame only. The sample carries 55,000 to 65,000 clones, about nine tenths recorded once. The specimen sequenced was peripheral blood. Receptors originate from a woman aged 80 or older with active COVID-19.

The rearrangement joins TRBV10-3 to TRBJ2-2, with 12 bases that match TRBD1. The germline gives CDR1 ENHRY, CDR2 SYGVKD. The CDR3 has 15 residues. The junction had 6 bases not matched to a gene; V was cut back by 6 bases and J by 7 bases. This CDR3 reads CAIREGQGASGELFF. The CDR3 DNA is TGTGCCATCAGAGAGGGACAGGGGGCAAGCGGGGAGCTGTTTTTT.

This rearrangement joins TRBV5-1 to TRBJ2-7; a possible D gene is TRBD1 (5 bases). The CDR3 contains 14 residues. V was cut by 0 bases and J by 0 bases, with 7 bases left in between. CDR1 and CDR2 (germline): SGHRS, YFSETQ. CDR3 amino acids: CASSLVTDSYEQYF. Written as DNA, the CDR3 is TGCGCCAGCAGCTTGGTGACAGACTCCTACGAGCAGTACTTC. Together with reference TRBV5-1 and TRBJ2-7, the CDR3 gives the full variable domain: KAGVTQTPRYLIKTRGQQVTLSCSPISGHRSVSWYQQTPGQGLQFLFEYFSETQRNKGNFPGRFSGRQFSNSRSEMNVSTLELGDSALYLCASSLVTDSYEQYFGPGTRLTVT.

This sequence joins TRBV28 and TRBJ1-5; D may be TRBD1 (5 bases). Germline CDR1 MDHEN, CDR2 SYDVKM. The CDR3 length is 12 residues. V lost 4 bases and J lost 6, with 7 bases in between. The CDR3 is CASSWRGQPQHF. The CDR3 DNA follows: TGTGCCAGCAGTTGGAGGGGTCAGCCCCAGCATTTT.

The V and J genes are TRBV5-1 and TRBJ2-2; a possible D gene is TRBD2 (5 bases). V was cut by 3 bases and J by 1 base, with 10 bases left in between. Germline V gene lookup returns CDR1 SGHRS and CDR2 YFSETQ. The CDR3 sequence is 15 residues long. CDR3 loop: CASSYERENTGELFF. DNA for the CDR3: TGCGCCAGCAGCTACGAGAGGGAGAACACCGGGGAGCTGTTTTTT.

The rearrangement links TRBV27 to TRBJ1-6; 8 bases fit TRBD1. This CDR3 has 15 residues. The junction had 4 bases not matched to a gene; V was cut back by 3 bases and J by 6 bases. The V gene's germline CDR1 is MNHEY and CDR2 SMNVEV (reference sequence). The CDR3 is CASSFGTGGNSPLHF. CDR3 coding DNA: TGTGCCAGCAGTTTTGGTACAGGGGGTAATTCACCCCTCCACTTT.

CDR3 in amino acids: CASSLRGGGTSPLHF. The CDR3 DNA sequence: TGTGCCAGCAGTTTACGGGGAGGGGGAACGTCACCCCTCCACTTT. This chain joins TRBV28 and TRBJ1-6, with D possibly TRBD1 on 6 matching bases. The CDR3 has 15 residues. The germline CDR1 and CDR2 sequences are MDHEN and SYDVKM. V dropped 2 bases and J dropped 10 bases, with 15 bases sitting between them.

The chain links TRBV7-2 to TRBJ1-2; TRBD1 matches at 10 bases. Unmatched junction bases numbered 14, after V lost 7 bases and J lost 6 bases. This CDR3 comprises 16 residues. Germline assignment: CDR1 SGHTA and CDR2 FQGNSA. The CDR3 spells CASNTGQGNGWHGYTF. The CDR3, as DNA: TGTGCCAGCAATACGGGACAGGGGAATGGGTGGCATGGCTACACCTTC.

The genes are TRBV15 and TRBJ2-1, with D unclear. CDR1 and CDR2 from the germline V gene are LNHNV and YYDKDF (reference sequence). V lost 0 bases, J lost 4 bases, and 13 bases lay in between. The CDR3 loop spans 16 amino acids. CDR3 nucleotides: TGTGCCACCAGCAGAGATCTTGGGCAGGTATACAATGAGCAGTTCTTC. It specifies CATSRDLGQVYNEQFF. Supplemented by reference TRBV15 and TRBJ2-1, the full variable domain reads DAMVIQNPRYQVTQFGKPVTLSCSQTLNHNVMYWYQQKSSQAPKLLFHYYDKDFNNEADTPDNFQSRRPNTSFCFLDIRSPGLGDTAMYLCATSRDLGQVYNEQFFGPGTRLTVL.

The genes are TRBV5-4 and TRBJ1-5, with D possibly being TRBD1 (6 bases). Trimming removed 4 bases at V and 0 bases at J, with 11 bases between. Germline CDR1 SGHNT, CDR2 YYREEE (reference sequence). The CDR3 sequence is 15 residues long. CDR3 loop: CASSDNRVSNQPQHF. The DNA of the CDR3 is TGTGCCAGCAGCGACAACAGGGTTAGCAATCAGCCCCAGCATTTT.

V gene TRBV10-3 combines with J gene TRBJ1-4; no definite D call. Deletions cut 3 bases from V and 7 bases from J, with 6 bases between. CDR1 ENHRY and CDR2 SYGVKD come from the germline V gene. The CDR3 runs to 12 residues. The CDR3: CAISDSGEKLFF. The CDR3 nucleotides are TGTGCCATCAGTGACTCGGGTGAAAAACTGTTTTTT.

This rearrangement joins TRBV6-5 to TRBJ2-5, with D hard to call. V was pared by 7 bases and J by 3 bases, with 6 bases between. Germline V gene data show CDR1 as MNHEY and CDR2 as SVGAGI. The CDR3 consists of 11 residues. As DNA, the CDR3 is TGTGCCAGCAACTCTGAAGAGACCCAGTACTTC. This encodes CASNSEETQYF.

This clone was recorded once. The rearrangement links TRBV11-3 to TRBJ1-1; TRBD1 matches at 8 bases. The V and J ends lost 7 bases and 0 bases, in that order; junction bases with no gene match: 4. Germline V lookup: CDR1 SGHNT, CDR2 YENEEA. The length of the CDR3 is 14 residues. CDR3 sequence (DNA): TGTGCCAGCATCGACAGGGGCCTGAACACTGAAGCTTTCTTT. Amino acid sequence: CASIDRGLNTEAFF.

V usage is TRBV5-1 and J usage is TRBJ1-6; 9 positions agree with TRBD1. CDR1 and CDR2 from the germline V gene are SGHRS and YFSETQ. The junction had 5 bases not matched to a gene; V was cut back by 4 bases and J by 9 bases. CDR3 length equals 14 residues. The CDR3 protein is CASSQGQGGSPLHF. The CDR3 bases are TGCGCCAGCAGCCAGGGACAGGGTGGTTCACCCCTCCACTTT. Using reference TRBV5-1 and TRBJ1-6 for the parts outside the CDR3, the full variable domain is KAGVTQTPRYLIKTRGQQVTLSCSPISGHRSVSWYQQTPGQGLQFLFEYFSETQRNKGNFPGRFSGRQFSNSRSEMNVSTLELGDSALYLCASSQGQGGSPLHFGNGTRLTVT.

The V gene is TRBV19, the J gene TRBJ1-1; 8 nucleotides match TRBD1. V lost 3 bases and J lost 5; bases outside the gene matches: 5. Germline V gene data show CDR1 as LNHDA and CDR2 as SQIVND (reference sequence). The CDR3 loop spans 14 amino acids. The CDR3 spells CASSIAGGTTEAFF. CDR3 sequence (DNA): TGTGCCAGTAGTATTGCAGGGGGCACGACTGAAGCTTTCTTT.

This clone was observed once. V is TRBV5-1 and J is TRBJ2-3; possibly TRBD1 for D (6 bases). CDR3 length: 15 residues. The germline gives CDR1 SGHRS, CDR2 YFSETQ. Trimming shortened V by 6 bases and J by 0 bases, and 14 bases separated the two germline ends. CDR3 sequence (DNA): TGCGCCAGCAACGGTGTACAGGGCAGCACAGATACGCAGTATTTT. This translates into CASNGVQGSTDTQYF.

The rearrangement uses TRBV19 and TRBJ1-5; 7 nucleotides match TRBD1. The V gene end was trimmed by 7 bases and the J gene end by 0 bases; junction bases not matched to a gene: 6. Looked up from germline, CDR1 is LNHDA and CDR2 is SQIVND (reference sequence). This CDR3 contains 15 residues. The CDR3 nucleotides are TGTGCCAGTAAGACAGGGACATCTAGCAATCAGCCCCAGCATTTT. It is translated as CASKTGTSSNQPQHF.

As DNA, the CDR3 is TGTGCCAGCAGTTTAGTAAGGCAGGGCTATGGCTACACCTTC. Its protein is CASSLVRQGYGYTF. The gene calls are TRBV27 and TRBJ1-2, with TRBD1 as a possible D gene (5 bases). The germline V gene encodes CDR1 MNHEY and CDR2 SMNVEV (reference sequence). CDR3 size: 14 residues. V lost 2 bases and J 4 bases, leaving 11 bases between the germline ends.

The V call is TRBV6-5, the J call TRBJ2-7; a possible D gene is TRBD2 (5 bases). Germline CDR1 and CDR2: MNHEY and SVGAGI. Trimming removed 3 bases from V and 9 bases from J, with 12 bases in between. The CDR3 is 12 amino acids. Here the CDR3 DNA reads TGTGCCAGCAGTTATGAGGGAACGGCGCAGTACTTC. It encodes CASSYEGTAQYF.

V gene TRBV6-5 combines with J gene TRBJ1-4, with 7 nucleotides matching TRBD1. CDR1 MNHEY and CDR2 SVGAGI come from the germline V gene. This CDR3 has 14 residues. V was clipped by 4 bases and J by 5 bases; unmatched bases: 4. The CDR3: CASSLGGQNEKLFF. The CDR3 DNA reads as TGTGCCAGCAGTTTAGGGGGCCAGAATGAAAAACTGTTTTTT.

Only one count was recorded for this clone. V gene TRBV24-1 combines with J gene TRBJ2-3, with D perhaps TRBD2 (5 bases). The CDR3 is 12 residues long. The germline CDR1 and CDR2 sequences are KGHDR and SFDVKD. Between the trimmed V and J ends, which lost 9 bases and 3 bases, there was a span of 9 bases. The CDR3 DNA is TGTGCCACCGAGGGAGAGACAGATACGCAGTATTTT. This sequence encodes CATEGETDTQYF.

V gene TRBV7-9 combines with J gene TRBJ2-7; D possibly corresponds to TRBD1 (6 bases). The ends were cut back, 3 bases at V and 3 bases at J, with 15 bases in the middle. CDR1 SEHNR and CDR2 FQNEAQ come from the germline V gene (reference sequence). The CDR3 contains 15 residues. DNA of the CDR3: TGTGCCAGCAGCTTCGGCCGGGCCAGGGGCTACGAGCAGTACTTC. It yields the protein CASSFGRARGYEQYF. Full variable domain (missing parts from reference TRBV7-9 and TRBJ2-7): DTGVSQNPRHKITKRGQNVTFRCDPISEHNRLYWYRQTLGQGPEFLTYFQNEAQLEKSRLLSDRFSAERPKGSFSTLEIQRTEQGDSAMYLCASSFGRARGYEQYFGPGTRLTVT.

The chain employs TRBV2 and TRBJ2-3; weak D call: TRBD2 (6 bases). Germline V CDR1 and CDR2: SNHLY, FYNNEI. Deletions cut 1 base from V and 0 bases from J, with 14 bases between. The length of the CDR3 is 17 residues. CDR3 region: CASSEGPGLFSTDTQYF. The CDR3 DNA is TGTGCCAGCAGTGAAGGCCCCGGACTATTTAGCACAGATACGCAGTATTTT.

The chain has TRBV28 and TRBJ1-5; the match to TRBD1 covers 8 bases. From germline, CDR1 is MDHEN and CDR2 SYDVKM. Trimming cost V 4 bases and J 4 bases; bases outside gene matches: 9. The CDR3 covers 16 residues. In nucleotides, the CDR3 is TGTGCCAGCAGTTCCCCGGACAGGGTTAGGAATCAGCCCCAGCATTTT. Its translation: CASSSPDRVRNQPQHF.

The chain's CDR3 is CASSQEPGGSYEQYF. Here the CDR3 DNA reads TGTGCCAGCAGCCAAGAGCCAGGGGGCTCCTACGAGCAGTACTTC. This rearrangement joins TRBV3-1 (or the pseudogene TRBV3-2) to TRBJ2-7; TRBD1 aligns across 7 bases. With 0 bases clipped from V and 0 bases from J, the junction kept 2 bases outside the gene matches. CDR1 is LGHDT and CDR2 is YNNKEL in the germline V gene (reference sequence). The CDR3 totals 15 residues.

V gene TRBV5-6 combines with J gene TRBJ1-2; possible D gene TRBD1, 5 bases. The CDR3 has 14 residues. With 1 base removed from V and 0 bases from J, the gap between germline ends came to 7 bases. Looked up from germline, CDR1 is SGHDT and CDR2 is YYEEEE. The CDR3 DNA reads TGTGCCAGCAGCTTGACAGGTACTAACTATGGCTACACCTTC. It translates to CASSLTGTNYGYTF.

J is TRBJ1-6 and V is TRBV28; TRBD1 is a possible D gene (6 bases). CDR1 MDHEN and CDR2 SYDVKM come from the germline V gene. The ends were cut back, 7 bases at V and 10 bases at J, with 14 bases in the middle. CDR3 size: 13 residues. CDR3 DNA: TGTGCCAGCAAGGGCAGGGGCAGCTCACCCCTCCACTTT. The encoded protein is CASKGRGSSPLHF.

CDR3 bases: TGTGCCAGTAGTACACTAGCGGGAGCCGGTGAGCAGTTCTTC. Its protein product is CASSTLAGAGEQFF. The chain combines TRBV19 with TRBJ2-1, with 11 bases aligning to TRBD2. CDR1 LNHDA and CDR2 SQIVND come from the germline V gene (reference sequence). The ends lost 4 bases at V and 9 bases at J; junction bases unmatched: 5. CDR3 length equals 14 residues.